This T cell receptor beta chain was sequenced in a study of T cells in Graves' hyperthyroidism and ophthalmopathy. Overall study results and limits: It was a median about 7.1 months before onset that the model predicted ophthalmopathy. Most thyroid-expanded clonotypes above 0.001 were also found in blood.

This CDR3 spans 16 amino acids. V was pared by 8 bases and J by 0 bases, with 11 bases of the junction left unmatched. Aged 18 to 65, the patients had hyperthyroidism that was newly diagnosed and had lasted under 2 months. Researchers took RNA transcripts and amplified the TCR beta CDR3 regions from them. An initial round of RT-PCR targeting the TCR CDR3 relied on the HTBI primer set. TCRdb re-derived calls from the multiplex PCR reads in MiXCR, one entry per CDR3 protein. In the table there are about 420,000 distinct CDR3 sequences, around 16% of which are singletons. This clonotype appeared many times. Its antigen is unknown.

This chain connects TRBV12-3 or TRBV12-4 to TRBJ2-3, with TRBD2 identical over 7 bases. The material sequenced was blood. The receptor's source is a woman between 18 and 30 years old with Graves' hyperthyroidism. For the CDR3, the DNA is TGTGCCAGCGTCCCTATGGGGGGGAGTAGCACAGATACGCAGTATTTT. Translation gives CASVPMGGSSTDTQYF.